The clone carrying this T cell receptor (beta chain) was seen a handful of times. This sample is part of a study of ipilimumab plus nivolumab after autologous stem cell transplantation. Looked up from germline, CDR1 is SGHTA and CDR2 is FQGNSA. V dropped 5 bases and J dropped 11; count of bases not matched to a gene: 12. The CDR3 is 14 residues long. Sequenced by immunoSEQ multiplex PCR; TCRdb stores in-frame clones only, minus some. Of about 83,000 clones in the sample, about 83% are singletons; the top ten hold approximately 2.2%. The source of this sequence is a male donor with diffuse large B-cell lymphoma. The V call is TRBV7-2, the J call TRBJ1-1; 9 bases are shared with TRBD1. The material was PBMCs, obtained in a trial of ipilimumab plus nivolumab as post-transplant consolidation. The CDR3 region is CASSTQGQGRGAFF. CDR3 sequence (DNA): TGTGCCAGCAGCACGCAGGGACAGGGTCGGGGGGCTTTCTTT.